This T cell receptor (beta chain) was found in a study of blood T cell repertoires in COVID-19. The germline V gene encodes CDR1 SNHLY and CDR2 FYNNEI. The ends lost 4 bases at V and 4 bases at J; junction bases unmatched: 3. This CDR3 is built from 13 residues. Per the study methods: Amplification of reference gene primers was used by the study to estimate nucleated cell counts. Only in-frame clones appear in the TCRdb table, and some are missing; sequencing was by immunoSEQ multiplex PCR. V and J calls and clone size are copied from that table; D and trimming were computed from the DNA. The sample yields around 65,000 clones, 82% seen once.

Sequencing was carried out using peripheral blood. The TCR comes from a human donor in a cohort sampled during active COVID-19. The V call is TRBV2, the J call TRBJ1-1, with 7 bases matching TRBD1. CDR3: CASSGQGGTEAFF. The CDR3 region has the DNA TGTGCCAGCAGTGGACAGGGTGGCACTGAAGCTTTCTTT.